This T cell receptor beta chain was captured in a study of spatial heterogeneity in lung cancer (dated by TCRdb to between 2018 and 2020). In the study overall: More beta-chain than alpha-chain transcripts were consistently detected, likely reflecting higher beta-chain transcript abundance. The study quantitatively compared TCR alpha and beta repertoires across multiple tumor regions, matched nontumor lung and blood in non-small cell lung cancer. In the raw uncorrected reads, each unique combination of TCR and UMI appeared more than ten times on average. At surgery, hundreds of tumor regions, around 67 matched nontumor lung samples and 56 PBMC samples were TCR-sequenced for both alpha and beta chains. In tumor regions, TCR transcript counts showed a strong correlation with a T cell transcriptional module score from matched bulk RNA-seq. Nonsynonymous mutation counts, determined by whole-exome sequencing of tumor tissue, were related to TCR repertoire features. What the study reported, not specific to this receptor: The tumor nonsynonymous mutation count correlated with the number of expanded intratumoral alpha and beta TCRs. Additional single-cell paired TCR alpha and beta sequencing was considered necessary to confirm, at a functional level, the hypothesis that regional TCRs recognize regional mutations. TCR-seq coverage of tumor T cells was estimated to be only approximately 7% for alpha chains and 11% to 15% for beta chains. Counts of ubiquitous and regional expanded TCRs correlated with counts of ubiquitous and regional nonsynonymous mutations, respectively.

Explained via the paper, the time point label denotes: sample taken at primary tumor resection. The donors were some 70 patients from the lung TRACERx cohort who had early-stage, untreated non-small cell lung cancer. Without any cell sorting, TCR sequencing was performed on whole RNA extracted either from tumor and nontumor lung tissue or from cryopreserved PBMC samples. A patient was chosen for TCR sequencing only when enough RNA was available from at least two tumor regions. Before being selected, tumor and adjacent nontumor lung specimens were reviewed by a lung pathologist. Comment on this clonotype: No cognate antigen has been identified for it. No qualities accompany the bases; no much larger clone lies one base away. This beta chain was picked up by a library intended for alpha chains and is off target, so its count carries little meaning.

Library creation used 5' RACE. Sequencing used a NextSeq 500. In the TCR library protocol, a unique molecular identifier was attached to each TCR cDNA molecule so that PCR and sequencing errors could be corrected. The source study handled its data this way. TCR identification, UMI-based error correction and CDR3 extraction were performed with Decombinator tools. Expanded TCRs were defined as those above a frequency of 2 per 1,000, corresponding to the top 1% of the tumor frequency distribution. Expanded tumor TCRs statistically deemed absent (corrected P<0.05) from at least one tumor region were classed as regional, and all other expanded tumor TCRs were classed as ubiquitous. Renyi diversity was calculated using the R vegan package after each repertoire was subsampled 100 times to 5,000 TCRs. CDR3 similarity networks were built from amino acid triplet string-kernel similarity, connecting CDR3s with pairwise similarity above 0.82. Starting from the raw public reads, TCRdb applied fastp trimming at Q25, assembled clones with MiXCR and retained in-frame beta chains. Every entry covers one CDR3 protein and lists the most common genes and DNA from its rows. Here the V and J calls rest on TCRdb's processing, not on the authors' analysis. This sample lists 3,000 to 4,500 distinct CDR3 sequences; roughly 28% were detected once. The ten largest clonotypes hold about 14% of the sample.

According to the germline V gene, CDR1 reads SGHRS and CDR2 reads YFSETQ. A distance of 13 bases separates the germline ends of V and J, which lose 3 bases and 7 bases respectively. The CDR3, cysteine through phenylalanine, is 13 amino acids long. The kept DNA is CDR3 alone, 39 bases in frame from the first base. The V and J segments used are TRBV5-1 and TRBJ1-1; the D gene cannot be named for sure. This TCR came from a male donor with early-stage non-small cell lung cancer. This sample comprised lung tumor tissue, obtained at surgery. CDR3 protein: CASSSLDTGEAFF. The DNA sequence is as follows: TGCGCCAGCAGCTCCCTCGATACGGGTGAAGCTTTCTTT.